This T cell receptor beta chain comes out of a study of early T cells in non-severe SARS-CoV-2 infection. Study-wide context: Chains were unpaired, as sequencing was done on bulk RNA from unsorted whole blood. Study conclusions and caveats: Lookups in VDJdb leaned toward anti-spike CD8 responses and missed private and CD4 specificities.

On this clonotype: What it binds is not known.

Researchers tagged individual cDNA molecules with unique molecular identifiers. TCRdb independently ran MiXCR on the 5' RACE reads; one entry per CDR3 protein. The data hold about 110,000 distinct CDR3 sequences, with 9% to 14% observed a single time. CDR3 length: 12 amino acids. Germline assignment: CDR1 SGHDT and CDR2 YYEEEE. V was trimmed by 2 bases and J by 8 bases, leaving 5 bases between them. The sequence came from an adult who was a healthcare worker with PCR-confirmed SARS-CoV-2 infection or an uninfected control (not recorded which). The specimen sequenced was whole blood. This chain connects TRBV5-6 to TRBJ1-6; D gene ambiguous. The CDR3 DNA follows: TGTGCCAGCAGCTTCGCCCATTCACCCCTCCACTTT. Its translation: CASSFAHSPLHF.